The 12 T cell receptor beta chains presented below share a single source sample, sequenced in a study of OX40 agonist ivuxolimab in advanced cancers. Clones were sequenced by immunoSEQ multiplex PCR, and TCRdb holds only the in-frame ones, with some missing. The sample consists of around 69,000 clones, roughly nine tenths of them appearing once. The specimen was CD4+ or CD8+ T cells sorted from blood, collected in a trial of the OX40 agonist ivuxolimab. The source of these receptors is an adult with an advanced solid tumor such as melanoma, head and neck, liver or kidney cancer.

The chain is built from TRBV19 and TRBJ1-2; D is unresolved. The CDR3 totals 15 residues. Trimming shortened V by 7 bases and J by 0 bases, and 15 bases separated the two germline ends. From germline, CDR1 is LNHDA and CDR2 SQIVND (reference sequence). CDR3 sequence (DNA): TGTGCCAGTAAACTGAGGATCAGCGCTAACTATGGCTACACCTTC. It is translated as CASKLRISANYGYTF.

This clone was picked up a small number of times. CDR3 sequence reads: CASSSRNRKAFF. DNA for the CDR3: TGTGCCAGCAGCTCCCGTAACAGAAAAGCTTTCTTT. The gene calls are TRBV11-3 and TRBJ1-1, with D unclear. The ends were cut back, 4 bases at V and 9 bases at J, with 12 bases in the middle. Germline V lookup: CDR1 SGHNT, CDR2 YENEEA. This CDR3 contains 12 residues.

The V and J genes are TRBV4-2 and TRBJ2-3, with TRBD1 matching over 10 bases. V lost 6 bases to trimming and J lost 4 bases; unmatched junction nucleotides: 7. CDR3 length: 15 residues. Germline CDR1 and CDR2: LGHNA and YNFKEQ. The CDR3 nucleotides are TGTGCCAGCAGGGGGCGGGACAGGGGCCCAGATACGCAGTATTTT. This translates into CASRGRDRGPDTQYF.

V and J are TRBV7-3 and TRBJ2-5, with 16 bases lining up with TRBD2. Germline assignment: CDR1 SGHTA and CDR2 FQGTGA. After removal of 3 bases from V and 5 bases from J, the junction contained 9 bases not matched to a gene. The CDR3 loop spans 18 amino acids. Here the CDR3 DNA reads TGTGCCAGCAGCTTGGGGACTAGCGGGAGGGCCGATAGGGAGACCCAGTACTTC. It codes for CASSLGTSGRADRETQYF. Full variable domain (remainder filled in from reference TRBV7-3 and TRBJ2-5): GAGVSQTPSNKVTEKGKYVELRCDPISGHTALYWYRQSLGQGPEFLIYFQGTGAADDSGLPNDRFFAVRPEGSVSTLKIQRTERGDSAVYLCASSLGTSGRADRETQYFGPGTRLLVL.

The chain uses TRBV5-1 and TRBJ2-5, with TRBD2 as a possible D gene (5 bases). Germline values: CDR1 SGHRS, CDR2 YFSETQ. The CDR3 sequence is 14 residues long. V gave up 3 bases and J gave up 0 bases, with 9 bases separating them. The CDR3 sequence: CASSSGLYQETQYF. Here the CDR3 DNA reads TGCGCCAGCAGCTCAGGACTGTACCAAGAGACCCAGTACTTC.

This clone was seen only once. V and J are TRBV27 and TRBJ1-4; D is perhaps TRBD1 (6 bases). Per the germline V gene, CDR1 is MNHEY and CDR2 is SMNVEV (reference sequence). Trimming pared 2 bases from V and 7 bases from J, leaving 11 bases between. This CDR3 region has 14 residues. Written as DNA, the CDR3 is TGTGCCAGCAGTTTACTGGGGGCAGGTGAAAAACTGTTTTTT. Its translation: CASSLLGAGEKLFF.

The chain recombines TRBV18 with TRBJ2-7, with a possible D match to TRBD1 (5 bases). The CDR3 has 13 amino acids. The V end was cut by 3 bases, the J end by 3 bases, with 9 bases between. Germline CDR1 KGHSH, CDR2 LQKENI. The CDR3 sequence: CASSPSQDYEQYF. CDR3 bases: TGTGCCAGCTCACCTTCACAGGACTACGAGCAGTACTTC. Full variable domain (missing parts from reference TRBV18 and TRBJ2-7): NAGVMQNPRHLVRRRGQEARLRCSPMKGHSHVYWYRQLPEEGLKFMVYLQKENIIDESGMPKERFSAEFPKEGPSILRIQQVVRGDSAAYFCASSPSQDYEQYFGPGTRLTVT.

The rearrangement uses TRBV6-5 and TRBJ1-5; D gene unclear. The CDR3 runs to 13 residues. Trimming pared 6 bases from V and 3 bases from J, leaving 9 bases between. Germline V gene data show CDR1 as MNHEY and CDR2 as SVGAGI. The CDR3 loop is CASRAALNQPQHF. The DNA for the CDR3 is TGTGCCAGCAGGGCGGCCCTCAATCAGCCCCAGCATTTT.

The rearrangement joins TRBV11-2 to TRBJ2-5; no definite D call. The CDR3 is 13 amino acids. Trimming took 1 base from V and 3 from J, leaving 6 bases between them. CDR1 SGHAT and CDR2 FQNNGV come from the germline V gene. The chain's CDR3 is CASSLGTKETQYF. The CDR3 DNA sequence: TGTGCCAGCAGCTTAGGTACGAAAGAGACCCAGTACTTC.

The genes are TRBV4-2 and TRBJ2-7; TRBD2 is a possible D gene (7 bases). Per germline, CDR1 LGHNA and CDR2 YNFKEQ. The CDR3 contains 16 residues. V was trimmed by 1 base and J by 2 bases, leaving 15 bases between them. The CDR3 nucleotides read TGTGCCAGCAGCCAAGGGGGAGGGGGTGGTACCTACGAGCAGTACTTC. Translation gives CASSQGGGGGTYEQYF.

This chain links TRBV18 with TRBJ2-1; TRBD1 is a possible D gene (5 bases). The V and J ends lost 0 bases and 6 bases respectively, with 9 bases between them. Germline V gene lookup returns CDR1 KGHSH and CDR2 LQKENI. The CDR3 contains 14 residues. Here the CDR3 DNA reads TGTGCCAGCTCACCACCGTCAGGGTCCAATGAGCAGTTCTTC. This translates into CASSPPSGSNEQFF.

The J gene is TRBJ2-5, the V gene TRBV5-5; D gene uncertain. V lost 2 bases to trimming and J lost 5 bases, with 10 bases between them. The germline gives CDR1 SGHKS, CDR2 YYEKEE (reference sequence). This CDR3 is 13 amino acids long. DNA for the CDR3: TGTGCCAGCAGCTTTACCCTCCAGGAGACCCAGTACTTC. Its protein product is CASSFTLQETQYF.